Described below is a single TCR beta chain sequence and its context. The sample belongs to a study of T cell changes during pregnancy in multiple sclerosis. The table came from immunoSEQ multiplex PCR; TCRdb's copy has only in-frame clones and leaves some out. Among tens of thousands of clones listed, over 80% were seen once. This CDR3 spans 14 amino acids. The germline CDR1 and CDR2 sequences are SQVTM and ANQGSEA. Deletions cut 4 bases from V and 5 bases from J, with 17 bases between. Sequenced input: peripheral blood. The chain employs TRBV29-1 and TRBJ1-1; weak D call: TRBD1 (5 bases). The sequence came from a female donor with multiple sclerosis, enrolled in a pregnancy study. CDR3 sequence: CSVVGVPPVTEAFF. CDR3 coding DNA: TGCAGCGTTGTGGGGGTCCCCCCCGTTACTGAAGCTTTCTTT. Based on the CDR3 plus reference TRBV29-1 and TRBJ1-1, the full variable domain is SAVISQKPSRDICQRGTSLTIQCQVDSQVTMMFWYRQQPGQSLTLIATANQGSEATYESGFVIDKFPISRPNLTFSTLTVSNMSPEDSSIYLCSVVGVPPVTEAFFGQGTRLTVV.